This T cell receptor beta chain was documented in a study of beta chain features in type 1 diabetes. Overall study context: Cell yields, gender and age were comparable in patients and healthy donors.

TCRB transcripts that were expressed got sequenced, as all of the isolated RNA had been reverse transcribed. Assay used: immunoSEQ multiplex PCR; TCRdb lists only in-frame clones, some missing. The repertoire holds roughly 450,000 clones, with roughly an eighth as singletons. This clone was counted only a few times. Germline V gene lookup returns CDR1 GTSNPN and CDR2 SVGIG (reference sequence). This CDR3 spans 14 amino acids. Losses at the gene ends were 2 bases for V and 1 base for J; bases not matched to a gene: 3. Sample: naive CD4+ T cells from blood. The V gene is TRBV30, the J gene TRBJ2-3, with TRBD1 identical over 7 bases. The source of this sequence is a woman aged 18-30 years in good health. The CDR3 DNA follows: TGTGCCTGGAGTACAGGGGATGGCACAGATACGCAGTATTTT. Its protein product is CAWSTGDGTDTQYF.